One and the same sample provided the 12 T cell receptor beta chains below, sequenced in a study of CD8+CD57+ T cells in acquired aplastic anemia. The patients chosen for sequencing had shown expansion of CD8+CD57+ cells (detected by flow cytometry). Profiles of TCR beta VDJ and CDR3 were generated from a genomic DNA template. Via MiXCR, TCRdb re-called the reads, giving one row per CDR3 protein. Of 150,000 to 200,000 distinct CDR3 sequences listed, approximately 50% were seen once; the top ten hold approximately 9.4%. Sequencing was performed on sorted CD4+, CD8+, or CD8+CD57+ T cells (not recorded which) from PBMCs. These receptors all come from a human donor with aplastic anemia.

Comment on this clonotype: This could be a read error, since a much larger clone is one nucleotide away. This chain connects TRBV5-1 to TRBJ1-2; a weak D match, TRBD1 (5 bases). CDR1 is SGHRS, CDR2 YFSETQ, per germline. This CDR3 is 14 amino acids long. V gave up 2 bases and J gave up 6 bases, with 14 bases separating them. CDR3 bases: TGCGCCAGCAGCTTTGGCCCGGACACTCATGGCTACACCTTC. Its translation is CASSFGPDTHGYTF.

Concerning this clonotype: At one boundary the junction diverges from the germline segment, which might be a read error. The gene calls are TRBV10-3 and TRBJ2-1; the D call may be TRBD1 or TRBD2 (5 bases each). The CDR3 has 17 residues. Germline values: CDR1 ENHRY, CDR2 SYGVKD. The CDR3 DNA reads TGTGCCAGCAGTTACTCGCCCGGGACGCACAGCTACAATGAGCAGCTCTTC. Translated, it gives CASSYSPGTHSYNEQLF.

This clonotype was observed many times. The CDR3 bases are TGTGCCAGCACCCTGGACAGGGGGTTCAGTACGCAGTATTTT. It codes for CASTLDRGFSTQYF. The rearrangement links TRBV7-6 to TRBJ2-3, with TRBD1 matching 10 bases. The junction had 9 bases not matched to a gene; V was cut back by 7 bases and J by 8 bases. Germline V gene lookup returns CDR1 SGHVS and CDR2 FNYEAQ. The CDR3 extends over 14 amino acids.

This chain links TRBV4-3 with TRBJ2-5; D unresolved. The CDR3 is 14 residues long. The germline V gene has CDR1 LGHNA and CDR2 YSLEER. Trimming left V 4 bases short and J 5 bases short, with 14 bases between. CDR3 region: CASSPTLARETQYF. CDR3 in DNA: TGCGCCAGCAGCCCGACCTTAGCCCGGGAGACCCAGTACTTC.

The V gene is TRBV15, the J gene TRBJ1-5, with D unclear. Germline CDR1 is LNHNV and CDR2 is YYDKDF (reference sequence). Between the trimmed V and J ends, which lost 0 bases and 2 bases, there was a span of 5 bases. This CDR3 has 14 amino acids. The DNA for the CDR3 is TGTGCCACCAGCAGAGAAGAGGGCAATCAGCCCCAGCATTTT. Translation gives CATSREEGNQPQHF.

This clonotype was recorded at least ten times. The chain couples TRBV6-5 to TRBJ2-1; D unresolved. The V end was cut by 2 bases, the J end by 4 bases, with 12 bases between. Germline lookup yields CDR1 MNHEY and CDR2 SVGAGI. CDR3 size: 15 residues. CDR3 coding DNA: TGTGCCAGCAGTTACGACACCCAACCGTACAATGAGCAGTTCTTC. It is translated as CASSYDTQPYNEQFF.

There are many counts of this clonotype. The chain joins TRBV12-3 or TRBV12-4 to TRBJ2-7; D is ambiguous. The CDR3 runs 15 residues. V was shortened by 4 bases and J by 7 bases, with 20 bases between the two germline ends. This chain's CDR3 is CASSSTGRRRAEQYF. The DNA of the CDR3 is TGTGCCAGCAGTTCCACCGGGCGCCGTCGGGCTGAGCAGTACTTC.

This sequence joins TRBV7-9 and TRBJ1-5; D is undetermined. V dropped 5 bases and J dropped 0 bases, with 8 bases sitting between them. Germline lookup yields CDR1 SEHNR and CDR2 FQNEAQ (reference sequence). The CDR3 runs to 14 residues. CDR3 coding DNA: TGTGCCAGCAGCCAAGACTCTAGCAATCAGCCCCAGCATTTT. Translation: CASSQDSSNQPQHF. The whole variable domain, filled in from reference TRBV7-9 and TRBJ1-5, reads DTGVSQNPRHKITKRGQNVTFRCDPISEHNRLYWYRQTLGQGPEFLTYFQNEAQLEKSRLLSDRFSAERPKGSFSTLEIQRTEQGDSAMYLCASSQDSSNQPQHFGDGTRLSIL.

The chain has TRBV7-9 and TRBJ1-1, with D uncertain. Germline V gives CDR1 SEHNR, CDR2 FQNEAQ (reference sequence). The CDR3 totals 14 residues. Trimming left V 3 bases short and J 1 base short, with 9 bases between. CDR3 protein: CASSLEGGNTEAFF. CDR3 nucleotide sequence: TGTGCCAGCAGCTTGGAGGGTGGGAACACTGAAGCTTTCTTT.

This clonotype occurred a few times. The chain uses TRBV19 and TRBJ1-1; D possibly corresponds to TRBD1 (6 bases). The CDR3 spans 14 residues. CDR1 is LNHDA, CDR2 SQIVND, per germline (reference sequence). V lost 9 bases and J 3 bases, leaving 17 bases between the germline ends. This chain's CDR3 is CASGGPQADTEAFF. The CDR3 nucleotides are TGTGCCAGCGGGGGGCCACAGGCGGACACTGAAGCTTTCTTT.

Details on this clonotype: Likely a read error: the CDR3 ends without its conserved phenylalanine or tryptophan. This CDR3 is CASSDRDRVQYY. CDR3 bases: TGTGCCAGCAGTGACCGGGACCGTGTCCAGTATTAT. The genes are TRBV2 and TRBJ1-5; TRBD1 or TRBD2 may be the D gene (5 bases each). The J call could be wrong; TRBJ2-3 is a better fit for the DNA end. The CDR3 runs to 12 residues. CDR1 is SNHLY, CDR2 FYNNEI, per germline.

This sequence joins TRBV6-5 and TRBJ1-2; D remains ambiguous. The CDR3 contains 13 residues. CDR1 MNHEY and CDR2 SVGAGI come from the germline V gene. V lost 0 bases, J lost 8 bases, and 10 bases lay in between. CDR3 sequence (DNA): TGTGCCAGCAGTTACTCCGGGAAGCGAGGCTACACCTTC. This encodes CASSYSGKRGYTF.